These 2 T cell receptor beta chains share one sample of origin, sequenced in a study of blood T cell repertoires in COVID-19. Only in-frame clones appear in the TCRdb table, and some are missing; sequencing was by immunoSEQ multiplex PCR. Here the sample spans tens of thousands of clones, more than 70% being singletons. Input material: peripheral blood. The receptors were gathered from a woman aged 45 to 65 with active or convalescent COVID-19.

This sequence joins TRBV9 and TRBJ1-2; TRBD1 might be the D (5 bases). This CDR3 has 16 amino acids. V was cut by 4 bases and J by 2 bases, with 18 bases left in between. Germline CDR1 is SGDLS and CDR2 is YYNGEE. The CDR3 DNA sequence: TGTGCCAGCAGCCCCCCTTTCTCGCAGGGAAACTATGGCTACACCTTC. Amino acids: CASSPPFSQGNYGYTF.

The chain carries TRBV5-4 and TRBJ2-1; no definite D call. Germline assignment: CDR1 SGHNT and CDR2 YYREEE (reference sequence). The ends were cut back, 0 bases at V and 2 bases at J, with 12 bases in the middle. The CDR3 is 16 amino acids. The CDR3 region has the DNA TGTGCCAGCAGCTTGGGAATCCCAGGTCCCTACAATGAGCAGTTCTTC. It codes for CASSLGIPGPYNEQFF.